This T cell receptor beta chain was captured by sequencing in a study of shared clonotypes between healthy human individuals. The CDR3 has 12 amino acids. With V trimmed by 10 bases and J by 8 bases, 9 bases remained unmatched. Germline CDR1 reads MNHNY; CDR2 reads SVGAGI (reference sequence). Measured with immunoSEQ multiplex PCR; TCRdb has only the in-frame clones, and not every one. This table has 950,000 to 1,100,000 clones, roughly 70% appearing once. The chain has TRBV6-6 and TRBJ1-2; 8 bases match TRBD1. The material sequenced was memory CD4+ T cells sorted from blood. The subset denotes: CD45RA-negative fraction. This receptor was obtained from a man aged 18 to 30 in good health. CDR3 amino acids: CATKDRERGYTF. CDR3 in DNA: TGTGCCACCAAGGACAGGGAGAGAGGCTACACCTTC.